This T cell receptor (beta chain) emerged from a study of blood T cell repertoires in COVID-19. Study as a whole: Acute-phase and convalescent COVID-19 samples originated in the United States, Italy and Spain.

The CDR3 runs to 15 residues. V was pared by 6 bases and J by 4 bases, with 4 bases of the junction left unmatched. Germline CDR1 is LNHDA and CDR2 is SQIVND (reference sequence). Profiled with immunoSEQ multiplex PCR; TCRdb holds only in-frame clones, not every one. Of over 150,000 clones in the sample, about four fifths were seen once. Donors were grouped by their self-reported clinical history. This clonotype originated in a woman aged 55-75 years who had recovered from COVID-19. V and J are TRBV19 and TRBJ2-6, with TRBD1 matching over 9 bases. Material: PBMCs or T cells enriched from blood (not recorded which). In DNA form, the CDR3 reads TGTGCCAGTAGGGGGACAGGGAGCGGGGCCAACGTCCTGACTTTC. Residues: CASRGTGSGANVLTF. Full variable domain (remainder filled in from reference TRBV19 and TRBJ2-6): DGGITQSPKYLFRKEGQNVTLSCEQNLNHDAMYWYRQDPGQGLRLIYYSQIVNDFQKGDIAEGYSVSREKKESFPLTVTSAQKNPTAFYLCASRGTGSGANVLTFGAGSRLTVL.